A selection of T cell receptor beta chains follows, all from one sample in a study of cytomegalovirus exposure and HLA in healthy donors. Profiling relied on immunoSEQ multiplex PCR, and the TCRdb table lists in-frame clones only, not all of them. The sample carries over 250,000 clones, about 86% recorded once. Input material: PBMCs. These receptor sequences come from a woman aged 18-35 years in good health and CMV-seronegative. Both conserved end residues are trimmed from each CDR3. Each record gives: V gene, CDR3 protein.

TRBV18,ASSLQQGALDYGYT
TRBV19,ASGDPDRAYEQY
TRBV5-1,ASSSTGENTGELF
TRBV27,ASSLGTGLSYEQY
TRBV7-9,ASSPDTGVGNQPQH
TRBV5-4,ASSSGEGLAGIEQY
TRBV29-1,SVEQGNEQF
TRBV4-3,ASSQDSGYLREQY
TRBV7-3,ASSPDRDSEAF
TRBV5-8,ASSLTGRGNEKLF
TRBV27,ASSLGGGTEGQPQH
TRBV11-3,ASSPREPGQNYGYT
TRBV28,ASSPSGTSGFDEQF
TRBV9,ASSVDSLRTYEQY
TRBV5-1,ASSLTGTVNTEAF
TRBV18,ASSRTANTEAF
TRBV5-1,ASSPRSKRVSYNEQF
TRBV7-2,ASSLDGQNYGYT
TRBV15,ATSRGRIYGYT
TRBV30,AWKWGDTIY
TRBV5-6,ASSPISGTPYEQY
TRBV9,ASSASGGHNEQF
TRBV30,AWRTRLVGDYGYT
TRBV11-1,ASSWTGNEQF
TRBV2,ASTDRVFNSPLH
TRBV25-1,ASSATVERGNTIY
TRBV30,AWSVLSSRRNYGYT
TRBV27,ASSLDRRNQPQH
TRBV18,ASSPGGTVYEQY
TRBV5-6,ASSLLSFRLTSGNTIY
TRBV5-1,ASSPSTSGGGTDTQY
TRBV4-3,ASSRQTSGGARNEQF
TRBV5-8,ASSEGLVEKLF
TRBV7-8,ASSLAGQGLGYT
TRBV18,ASSLAGTTDTQY
TRBV14,ASSQKQRSYT
TRBV27,ASSLEGQSTGELF
TRBV27,ASSLGRMGGYT
TRBV4-1,ASSGHPKNYGYT
TRBV27,ASSFLGLNTEAF
TRBV28,ASRPGHLNYGYT
TRBV19,ASSIASGSYEQY
TRBV5-1,ASSLKTLNTEAF
TRBV7-3,ASSLGGQVNEKLF
TRBV9,ASSALQVGLATSTDTQY
TRBV27,ASSGDFGTDTQY
TRBV28,ASSLAGVGNQPQH
TRBV28,ASSTDAGYT
TRBV30,AWGRVNEQF